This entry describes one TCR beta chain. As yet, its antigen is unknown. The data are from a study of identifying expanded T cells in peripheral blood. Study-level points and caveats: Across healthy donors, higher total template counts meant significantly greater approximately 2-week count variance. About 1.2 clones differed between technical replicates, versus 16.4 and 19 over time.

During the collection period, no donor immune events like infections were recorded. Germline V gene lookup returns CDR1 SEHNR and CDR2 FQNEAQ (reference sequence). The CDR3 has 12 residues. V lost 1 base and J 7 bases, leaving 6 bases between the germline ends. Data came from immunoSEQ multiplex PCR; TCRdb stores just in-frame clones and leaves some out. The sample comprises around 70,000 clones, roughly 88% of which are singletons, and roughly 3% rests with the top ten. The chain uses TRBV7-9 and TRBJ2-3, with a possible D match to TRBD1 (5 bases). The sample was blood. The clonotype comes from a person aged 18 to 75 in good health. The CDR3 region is CASSLEGYTQYF. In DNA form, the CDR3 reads TGTGCCAGCAGCTTAGAGGGGTATACGCAGTATTTT. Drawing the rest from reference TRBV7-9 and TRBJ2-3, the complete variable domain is DTGVSQNPRHKITKRGQNVTFRCDPISEHNRLYWYRQTLGQGPEFLTYFQNEAQLEKSRLLSDRFSAERPKGSFSTLEIQRTEQGDSAMYLCASSLEGYTQYFGPGTRLTVL.